This T cell receptor (beta chain) originates from a study of T cell repertoires in cytomegalovirus infection. The germline V gene encodes CDR1 SGHRS and CDR2 YFSETQ. V was pared by 3 bases and J by 4 bases, with 7 bases between. This CDR3 contains 12 residues. TCRdb reprocessed the reads via MiXCR and lists one record per CDR3 protein. The data contain around 180,000 distinct CDR3 sequences, under 30% of them singletons. This clonotype was detected a few times. The source is a human donor in good health (CMV status not recorded). Some clones in this sample may be carry-over from other donors' samples. This rearrangement joins TRBV5-1 to TRBJ1-2; D gene unclear. Sequences were obtained from PBMCs. The CDR3 coding sequence is TGCGCCAGCAGCTCGCCCCTCTATGGCTACACCTTC. It yields the protein CASSSPLYGYTF.